These 32 T cell receptor beta chains came from one sample sequenced in a study of CD8+ T cells in alopecia areata. Following extraction, RNA underwent reverse transcription to cDNA, which served as the sequencing template. The protocol was immunoSEQ multiplex PCR, while the TCRdb copy is restricted to in-frame clones and leaves out a portion. This sample has more than 200,000 clones, with around 43% found just once. Treatment in this sample: oral pan-JAK inhibitor, 5-10 mg twice daily. This sample comprised CD4+ T cells sorted from blood, obtained between weeks 36 and 40, from a patient treated with tofacitinib. The receptor source for this set is a human donor with alopecia areata.

As for this clone: The same CDR3 arises from other DNA sequences in this sample as well. The chain is built from TRBV10-3 and TRBJ2-7, with D uncertain. In germline, CDR1 is ENHRY, CDR2 SYGVKD. Trimming removed 2 bases at V and 0 bases at J, with 2 bases between. CDR3 length: 12 amino acids. The CDR3 loop reads CAISESSYEQYF. The CDR3 DNA reads TGTGCCATCAGTGAGAGCTCCTACGAGCAGTACTTC.

V and J are TRBV25-1 and TRBJ2-7; no firm D call. Germline values: CDR1 MGHDK, CDR2 SYGVNS. V was pared by 4 bases and J by 5 bases, with 9 bases between. The CDR3 is 12 residues long. In DNA, the CDR3 is TGTGCCAGCAGTGGTTTTGGGGACGAGCAGTACTTC. This encodes CASSGFGDEQYF.

This clone has more than one count but fewer than ten. The chain is built from TRBV29-1 and TRBJ2-1; 9 bases map to TRBD2. The CDR3 spans 12 residues. Germline V gives CDR1 SQVTM, CDR2 ANQGSEA. Trimming at V came to 7 bases and at J to 8 bases, leaving 6 bases not matched to a gene. CDR3 coding DNA: TGCAGCGGTAGCGGGAGTAGGGATGAGCAGTTCTTC. Translation: CSGSGSRDEQFF.

The chain links TRBV19 to TRBJ1-1; D remains ambiguous. The CDR3 spans 11 residues. The germline CDR1 and CDR2 sequences are LNHDA and SQIVND (reference sequence). Trimming left V 10 bases short and J 5 bases short, with 11 bases between. CDR3 nucleotides: TGTGCCACCAAAACCCGGACTGAAGCTTTCTTT. This encodes CATKTRTEAFF.

This chain links TRBV7-2 with TRBJ2-5, with 8 bases matching TRBD1. Germline CDR1 SGHTA, CDR2 FQGNSA. The CDR3 has 16 residues. Trimming took 0 bases from V and 1 from J; bases not matched to a gene: 4. As DNA, the CDR3 is TGTGCCAGCAGCTTAGCCCCCGGACAGGGCCAAGAGACCCAGTACTTC. Translated: CASSLAPGQGQETQYF.

The chain uses TRBV5-1 and TRBJ2-5; D not resolved. Trimming removed 3 bases at V and 1 base at J, with 13 bases between. There are 15 residues in the CDR3. Germline V CDR1 and CDR2: SGHRS, YFSETQ. The CDR3 nucleotides are TGCGCCAGCAGCTCCCTTAGGCCAGCCCAAGAGACCCAGTACTTC. Its protein product is CASSSLRPAQETQYF.

The genes are TRBV23-1 and TRBJ2-1; D is undetermined. TRBV23-1 is treated as an ORF (open reading frame) with a function not yet certain. Trimming took 4 bases from V and 2 from J, leaving 12 bases between them. This CDR3 contains 15 residues. For the CDR3, the DNA is TGCGCCAGCAGTCGTCCGACTGGTGCCTACAATGAGCAGTTCTTC. Amino acids: CASSRPTGAYNEQFF.

The chain recombines TRBV19 with TRBJ1-5; 7 positions match TRBD1. With 9 bases clipped from V and 6 bases from J, the junction kept 8 bases outside the gene matches. The CDR3 sequence is 13 residues long. The germline V gene has CDR1 LNHDA and CDR2 SQIVND (reference sequence). Written as DNA, the CDR3 is TGTGCCAGCAGAAGGGGGCTTGGTCAGCCCCAGCATTTT. The encoded protein is CASRRGLGQPQHF.

The chain couples TRBV18 to TRBJ1-2; D possibly corresponds to TRBD1 (6 bases). The ends were cut back, 2 bases at V and 4 bases at J, with 14 bases in the middle. Germline V gene lookup returns CDR1 KGHSH and CDR2 LQKENI. This CDR3 has 15 amino acids. The DNA for the CDR3 is TGTGCCAGCTCACCAGTCGCACAGGGCCCCTATGGCTACACCTTC. Residues: CASSPVAQGPYGYTF.

The V call is TRBV7-2, the J call TRBJ2-3; D is undetermined. Germline-derived CDR1 and CDR2 are SGHTA and FQGNSA. The CDR3 covers 15 residues. The V gene lost 1 base and the J gene lost 0 bases, with 8 bases spanning the gap. The CDR3 protein is CASSLVSESTDTQYF. CDR3 nucleotide sequence: TGTGCCAGCAGCTTAGTGAGCGAAAGCACAGATACGCAGTATTTT.

The chain joins TRBV30 to TRBJ2-3; 8 bases match TRBD2. V was clipped by 6 bases and J by 1 base; unmatched bases: 6. The CDR3 is made up of 14 amino acids. Germline V CDR1 and CDR2: GTSNPN, SVGIG (reference sequence). The CDR3 DNA sequence: TGTGCCTGTTCGAGCGGGAGCGGCACAGATACGCAGTATTTT. Amino acid sequence: CACSSGSGTDTQYF.

This sequence joins TRBV19 and TRBJ2-6; D is uncertain. The V gene lost 6 bases and the J gene lost 0 bases, with 15 bases spanning the gap. The CDR3 spans 17 residues. From germline, CDR1 is LNHDA and CDR2 SQIVND (reference sequence). The CDR3 DNA sequence: TGTGCCAGTAGCTACAACCAAGGCACCTCTGGGGCCAACGTCCTGACTTTC. It codes for CASSYNQGTSGANVLTF.

The chain recombines TRBV5-1 with TRBJ1-2, with D possibly TRBD1 on 5 matching bases. There are 15 residues in the CDR3. With 4 bases removed from V and 8 bases from J, the gap between germline ends came to 21 bases. CDR1 is SGHRS, CDR2 YFSETQ, per germline. The chain's CDR3 is CASSPTLGVDGGYTF. The CDR3 DNA reads as TGCGCCAGCAGCCCTACGCTGGGGGTAGATGGAGGCTACACCTTC.

The J gene is TRBJ2-3, the V gene TRBV11-2; the D is unclear. With 4 bases removed from V and 0 bases from J, the gap between germline ends came to 8 bases. CDR1 is SGHAT, CDR2 FQNNGV, per germline. The CDR3 contains 14 residues. In DNA form, the CDR3 reads TGTGCCAGCAGCTCCGGTGGCAGCACAGATACGCAGTATTTT. Amino acids: CASSSGGSTDTQYF.

The J gene is TRBJ2-7, the V gene TRBV11-2; tentative D call: TRBD2 (6 bases). Germline-derived CDR1 and CDR2 are SGHAT and FQNNGV. This CDR3 is built from 14 residues. V shed 2 bases and J shed 3 bases, with 11 bases lying between them. The DNA for the CDR3 is TGTGCCAGCAGCTTACAAGGCGGGATCTACGAGCAGTACTTC. Its translation: CASSLQGGIYEQYF.

This chain uses TRBV6-5 with TRBJ1-2; D uncertain. The CDR3 consists of 12 residues. Germline CDR1 and CDR2: MNHEY and SVGAGI. The germline V and J ends were trimmed by 5 bases and 6 bases, with 10 bases remaining between them. The CDR3 bases are TGTGCCAGCAGTACAGCACGGGATGGCTACACCTTC. Translated: CASSTARDGYTF.

In this sample, this clone turned up a few times. The chain carries TRBV30 and TRBJ2-1; D possibly corresponds to TRBD1 (6 bases). V lost 7 bases and J 8 bases, leaving 15 bases between the germline ends. Germline-derived CDR1 and CDR2 are GTSNPN and SVGIG (reference sequence). This CDR3 is 12 amino acids long. CDR3 residues: CALNPRGHEQFF. Here the CDR3 DNA reads TGTGCCTTAAACCCCAGGGGACATGAGCAGTTCTTC.

The rearrangement links TRBV25-1 to TRBJ1-2, with D possibly being TRBD1 (6 bases). Trimming removed 4 bases from V and 2 bases from J, with 8 bases in between. Germline V gives CDR1 MGHDK, CDR2 SYGVNS. The CDR3 spans 13 residues. CDR3 amino acids: CASSGGQNYGYTF. The CDR3 DNA reads as TGTGCCAGCAGTGGAGGACAGAACTATGGCTACACCTTC.

The chain joins TRBV18 to TRBJ2-7; 7 bases align to TRBD1. In germline, CDR1 is KGHSH, CDR2 LQKENI. This CDR3 contains 14 residues. Trimming cost V 5 bases and J 3 bases; bases outside gene matches: 7. In DNA, the CDR3 is TGTGCCAGCTCAGCCGGGACAGACTTCTACGAGCAGTACTTC. As protein: CASSAGTDFYEQYF.

The rearrangement links TRBV29-1 to TRBJ2-4; D possibly corresponds to TRBD2 (5 bases). The length of the CDR3 is 13 residues. Deletions cut 2 bases from V and 6 bases from J, with 11 bases between. Looked up from germline, CDR1 is SQVTM and CDR2 is ANQGSEA. The CDR3 protein is CSVESGSVNIQYF. For the CDR3, the DNA is TGCAGCGTTGAATCGGGTAGCGTAAACATTCAGTACTTC.

The chain is built from TRBV29-1 and TRBJ2-1; 7 bases line up with TRBD2. Germline CDR1 SQVTM, CDR2 ANQGSEA. There are 16 residues in the CDR3. J was trimmed by 0 bases and V by 4 bases; bases with no gene match: 9. CDR3 residues: CSVGRLAVSSYNEQFF. The CDR3 DNA reads as TGCAGCGTTGGTCGACTAGCCGTTAGCTCCTACAATGAGCAGTTCTTC.

This clone was counted only a few times. The V gene is TRBV9, the J gene TRBJ1-2; D is unclear. The CDR3 loop spans 14 amino acids. Germline CDR1 SGDLS, CDR2 YYNGEE. V was pared by 4 bases and J by 2 bases, with 12 bases between. CDR3: CASSLLGVNYGYTF. CDR3 nucleotide sequence: TGTGCCAGCAGCCTTCTCGGGGTCAACTATGGCTACACCTTC.

This clone has only a few counts. This chain connects TRBV29-1 to TRBJ2-1, with TRBD1 matching over 11 bases. Per the germline V gene, CDR1 is SQVTM and CDR2 is ANQGSEA. J gave up 8 bases and V 7 bases, and 7 bases lay outside the gene matches. The CDR3 is 13 amino acids. Here the CDR3 reads CSARTGGFYEQFF. The CDR3 nucleotides read TGCAGCGCTCGGACAGGGGGCTTCTATGAGCAGTTCTTC.

CDR3 nucleotide sequence: TGTGCCAGCAGCACGGGGGGCTACAATGAGCAGTTCTTC. This sequence encodes CASSTGGYNEQFF. The rearrangement uses TRBV7-9 and TRBJ2-1; 7 nucleotides align to TRBD2. Germline-derived CDR1 and CDR2 are SEHNR and FQNEAQ (reference sequence). The trim removed 5 bases at V and 3 bases at J, leaving 1 base unmatched. The CDR3 runs to 13 residues.

The chain links TRBV23-1 to TRBJ2-7, with 7 positions matching TRBD2. TRBV23-1 is an ORF for which the function is uncertain. This CDR3 spans 15 amino acids. The V gene end was trimmed by 1 base and the J gene end by 6 bases; junction bases not matched to a gene: 9. CDR3 DNA: TGCGCCAGCAGTCAATGCGGGATCGGGAGGCGCGAGCAGTACTTC. Its protein is CASSQCGIGRREQYF.

This clone was picked up a small number of times. V is TRBV5-4 and J is TRBJ2-7; 12 positions agree with TRBD2. Per the germline V gene, CDR1 is SGHNT and CDR2 is YYREEE (reference sequence). The junction had 4 bases not matched to a gene; V was cut back by 2 bases and J by 4 bases. There are 15 residues in the CDR3. The CDR3 here is CASSFRLAGDYEQYF. Written as DNA, the CDR3 is TGTGCCAGCAGCTTCCGACTAGCGGGAGATTACGAGCAGTACTTC.

The table lists this clone with a few counts. The chain joins TRBV29-1 to TRBJ2-5; D is possibly TRBD1 or TRBD2 (7 bases each). The CDR3 extends over 13 amino acids. Per germline, CDR1 SQVTM and CDR2 ANQGSEA. Trimming pared 7 bases from V and 7 bases from J, leaving 19 bases between. This CDR3 reads CSGDRDPGGTQYF. The CDR3 DNA sequence: TGCAGCGGTGACAGGGACCCGGGGGGGACCCAGTACTTC.

The chain is built from TRBV5-1 and TRBJ2-2, with D possibly TRBD2 on 5 matching bases. The germline gives CDR1 SGHRS, CDR2 YFSETQ. Trimming stripped 3 bases from V and 8 bases from J, with 11 bases between. CDR3 length: 13 amino acids. The CDR3 sequence: CASSSGNVGELFF. CDR3 sequence (DNA): TGCGCCAGCAGCTCCGGGAACGTGGGGGAGCTGTTTTTT.

The chain couples TRBV29-1 to TRBJ2-6; TRBD1 might be the D (6 bases). CDR3 length: 15 residues. CDR1 and CDR2 (germline): SQVTM, ANQGSEA. Trimming pared 4 bases from V and 3 bases from J, leaving 13 bases between. CDR3 nucleotide sequence: TGCAGCGTTGCCTTCGCCAGGGGTGGGGCCAACGTCCTGACTTTC. Its translation is CSVAFARGGANVLTF.

This clone has only a few counts. The CDR3 bases are TGTGCCAGTAGTACTATAAGACAGGGTGTTTATCAGCCCCAGCATTTT. Encoded protein: CASSTIRQGVYQPQHF. The chain uses TRBV19 and TRBJ1-5; 7 nucleotides align to TRBD1. CDR3 size: 16 residues. CDR1 is LNHDA and CDR2 is SQIVND in the germline V gene (reference sequence). V gave up 4 bases and J gave up 5 bases; unmatched junction bases: 11.

This chain joins TRBV29-1 and TRBJ1-4; no clear D gene. In germline, CDR1 is SQVTM, CDR2 ANQGSEA. The CDR3 runs 13 residues. The ends were cut back, 4 bases at V and 4 bases at J, with 10 bases in the middle. As DNA, the CDR3 is TGCAGCGTTGCGATGCGGGTTAATGAAAAACTGTTTTTT. Protein product: CSVAMRVNEKLFF.

This chain uses TRBV4-3 with TRBJ1-2; no reliable D call. The germline V gene encodes CDR1 LGHNA and CDR2 YSLEER. Trimming pared 3 bases from V and 3 bases from J, leaving 11 bases between. CDR3 size: 14 residues. CDR3 coding DNA: TGCGCCAGCAGCCATCATCGCCCGGACTATGGCTACACCTTC. Encoded protein: CASSHHRPDYGYTF.